The clone carrying this TCR beta chain was counted between two and nine times. Its specificity is not known. The CDR3 is made up of 17 amino acids. V lost 0 bases to trimming and J lost 8 bases; unmatched junction nucleotides: 11. CDR1 and CDR2 (germline): SGDLS, YYNGEE. This entry belongs to a study of T cells in localized non-small cell lung cancer. The method was immunoSEQ multiplex PCR; TCRdb's version includes in-frame clones alone and lacks a portion of them. The sample has over 9,500 clones, roughly 29% seen once; the top ten hold approximately 5%. Findings and limits, study-wide: Peak T cell clonality was found in uninvolved adjacent lung, exceeding tumor. Across samples, adjacent lung featured a median roughly 60 of the top 100 tumor clones.

The receptor comes from a man between 40 and 69 years old with stage I lung adenocarcinoma. This material consisted of lung tumor tissue, taken before any cancer treatment. The gene calls are TRBV9 and TRBJ2-1; 10 nucleotides align to TRBD2. Here the CDR3 reads CASSVVASGGVLHEQFF. CDR3 nucleotides: TGTGCCAGCAGCGTAGTGGCTAGCGGGGGAGTGCTACATGAGCAGTTCTTC. The entire variable domain, with the rest obtained from reference TRBV9 and TRBJ2-1, is as follows: DSGVTQTPKHLITATGQRVTLRCSPRSGDLSVYWYQQSLDQGLQFLIQYYNGEERAKGNILERFSAQQFPDLHSELNLSSLELGDSALYFCASSVVASGGVLHEQFFGPGTRLTVL.